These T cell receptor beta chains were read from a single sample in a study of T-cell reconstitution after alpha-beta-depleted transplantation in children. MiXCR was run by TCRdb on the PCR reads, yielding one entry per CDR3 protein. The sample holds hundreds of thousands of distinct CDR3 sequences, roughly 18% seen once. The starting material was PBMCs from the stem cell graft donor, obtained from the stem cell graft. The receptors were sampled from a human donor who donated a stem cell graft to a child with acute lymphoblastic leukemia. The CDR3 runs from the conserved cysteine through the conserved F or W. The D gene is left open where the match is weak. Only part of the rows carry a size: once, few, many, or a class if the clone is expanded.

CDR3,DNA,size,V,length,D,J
CSVGRGSEETQYF,TGCAGCGTTGGACGGGGATCGGAAGAGACCCAGTACTTC,few,TRBV29-1,13,.,TRBJ2-5
CASSQTRGGWDYGYTF,TGCGCCAGCAGCCAGACCCGGGGGGGATGGGATTATGGCTACACCTTC,.,TRBV4-1,16,.,TRBJ1-2
CSAQWTGEGTEAFF,TGCAGTGCCCAATGGACAGGGGAGGGCACTGAAGCTTTCTTT,.,TRBV20-1,14,TRBD1,TRBJ1-1
CASIVSGTGVETQYF,TGCGCCAGCATTGTCTCCGGGACAGGGGTAGAGACCCAGTACTTC,.,TRBV5-1,15,TRBD1,TRBJ2-5
CASSLPVGGLAFHEQYF,TGTGCCAGCAGTTTACCGGTCGGGGGACTAGCTTTCCACGAGCAGTACTTC,few,TRBV12-3/TRBV12-4,17,TRBD2,TRBJ2-7
CASSLLDRDQPQHF,TGTGCCAGCAGCTTGCTCGACAGGGATCAGCCCCAGCATTTT,few,TRBV5-6,14,TRBD1,TRBJ1-5
CASSSRDSIDNEQFF,TGTGCCAGCAGCTCCCGGGACAGTATAGACAATGAGCAGTTCTTC,.,TRBV7-9,15,TRBD1,TRBJ2-1
CASSTPRSYEQYF,TGTGCCAGCAGCACCCCTAGATCCTACGAGCAGTACTTC,few,TRBV12-3/TRBV12-4,13,.,TRBJ2-7
CASSRRGRDIGYTF,TGCGCCAGCAGCCGAAGGGGCAGGGATATTGGCTACACCTTC,few,TRBV5-1,14,.,TRBJ1-2
CASLFTPGHDEQFF,TGCGCCAGCCTTTTTACCCCCGGACACGATGAGCAGTTCTTC,.,TRBV5-1,14,.,TRBJ2-1
CSVGPVNTEAFF,TGCAGCGTGGGGCCGGTGAACACTGAAGCTTTCTTT,.,TRBV29-1,12,.,TRBJ1-1
CSGAGGPTQYF,TGCAGCGGGGCGGGAGGGCCCACGCAGTATTTT,few,TRBV29-1,11,TRBD2,TRBJ2-3
CASTLDSAQPQHF,TGTGCCAGCACCCTTGACAGCGCCCAGCCCCAGCATTTT,many,TRBV12-3/TRBV12-4,13,.,TRBJ1-5
CASSSPGLADSWTSYEQYF,TGCGCCAGCAGCTCCCCGGGGCTAGCGGACAGCTGGACCTCCTACGAGCAGTACTTC,few,TRBV5-1,19,.,TRBJ2-7
CASSWGGLAGGYEQYF,TGCGCCAGCAGCTGGGGTGGACTAGCGGGAGGCTACGAGCAGTACTTC,.,TRBV5-1,16,TRBD2,TRBJ2-7
CASSLRGPEKLFF,TGTGCCAGCAGTTTACGGGGGCCAGAAAAACTGTTTTTT,few,TRBV27,13,.,TRBJ1-4
CASSPQGGPNQPQHF,TGTGCCAGCAGCCCACAGGGTGGGCCCAATCAGCCCCAGCATTTT,.,TRBV7-8,15,.,TRBJ1-5
CASSLGLAGEQFF,TGCGCCAGCAGCTTGGGGCTAGCGGGGGAGCAGTTCTTC,many,TRBV5-1,13,TRBD2,TRBJ2-1
CASSQDSGRETQYF,TGTGCCAGCAGCCAAGATTCCGGGCGTGAGACCCAGTACTTC,.,TRBV3-1,14,.,TRBJ2-5
CASTPGHGTNEKLFF,TGTGCCAGCACCCCGGGACACGGAACTAATGAAAAACTGTTTTTT,.,TRBV6-1,15,.,TRBJ1-4
CASSVGPQWNTIYF,TGTGCCAGCAGCGTAGGCCCCCAGTGGAACACCATATATTTT,.,TRBV9,14,.,TRBJ1-3
CASSEVGGDTDTQYF,TGTGCCAGCAGTGAAGTGGGAGGGGACACAGATACGCAGTATTTT,.,TRBV2,15,TRBD2,TRBJ2-3
CASSPGTGYEDTIYF,TGTGCCAGCTCACCGGGGACAGGGTACGAGGACACCATATATTTT,.,TRBV18,15,TRBD1,TRBJ1-3
CSVEGAVGQGPDTQYF,TGCAGCGTTGAAGGGGCGGTGGGGCAGGGGCCAGATACGCAGTATTTT,few,TRBV29-1,16,.,TRBJ2-3
CSASSPGETQYF,TGCAGTGCTAGTAGTCCGGGGGAGACCCAGTACTTC,.,TRBV20-1,12,.,TRBJ2-5
CASSSWTGGQYGYTF,TGTGCCAGCAGTTCCTGGACAGGGGGCCAGTATGGCTACACCTTC,.,TRBV6-5,15,TRBD1,TRBJ1-2
CASSLPESGNTIYF,TGTGCCAGCAGTTTACCAGAGTCTGGAAACACCATATATTTT,.,TRBV12-3/TRBV12-4,14,.,TRBJ1-3
CASSHGGIGYGYTF,TGTGCCAGCAGCCATGGCGGGATAGGCTATGGCTACACCTTC,few,TRBV5-6,14,.,TRBJ1-2
CASSLGWTRENSQYF,TGCGCCAGCAGCTTGGGGTGGACCAGAGAAAACAGTCAGTACTTC,once,TRBV5-1,15,.,TRBJ2-4
CASSERGATWEPQHF,TGTGCCAGCAGTGAGCGGGGGGCTACATGGGAGCCCCAGCATTTT,.,TRBV2,15,.,TRBJ1-5
CASSPMGAGELFF,TGTGCCAGCTCACCAATGGGCGCCGGGGAGCTGTTTTTT,few,TRBV18,13,.,TRBJ2-2
CASSLIAGFVQETQYF,TGTGCCAGCAGCCTGATAGCGGGTTTCGTCCAAGAGACCCAGTACTTC,few,TRBV7-9,16,TRBD2,TRBJ2-5
CASSLTGLEEETQYF,TGTGCCAGCAGTTTAACGGGACTAGAAGAAGAGACCCAGTACTTC,few,TRBV27,15,TRBD2,TRBJ2-5
CASAGPASYEQYF,TGTGCCAGCGCAGGGCCCGCCTCCTACGAGCAGTACTTC,.,TRBV12-3/TRBV12-4,13,.,TRBJ2-7
CASSLATGAEQYF,TGCGCCAGCAGCTTGGCCACGGGGGCAGAGCAGTACTTC,.,TRBV5-1,13,.,TRBJ2-7
CASNYGKDFHNEQFF,TGTGCCAGCAACTATGGAAAGGACTTTCACAATGAGCAGTTCTTC,.,TRBV25-1,15,.,TRBJ2-1
CASSLWEEGTDTQYF,TGCGCCAGCAGCTTGTGGGAGGAGGGCACAGATACGCAGTATTTT,few,TRBV5-1,15,.,TRBJ2-3
CASSQERGTDTQYF,TGCGCCAGCAGCCAAGAGAGGGGGACAGATACGCAGTATTTT,few,TRBV4-1,14,.,TRBJ2-3
CASSQVLGQPQHF,TGCGCCAGCAGCCAAGTTTTGGGTCAGCCCCAGCATTTT,.,TRBV4-1,13,.,TRBJ1-5
CASSQDTPPDTQYF,TGCGCCAGCAGCCAAGATACCCCCCCGGATACGCAGTATTTT,few,TRBV4-1,14,.,TRBJ2-3
CASSKRREGPYNEQFF,TGTGCCAGCAGCAAACGTCGGGAGGGCCCCTACAATGAGCAGTTCTTC,.,TRBV21-1,16,.,TRBJ2-1
CASKRGGPYEQYF,TGTGCCAGCAAACGGGGAGGGCCCTACGAGCAGTACTTC,.,TRBV2,13,TRBD2,TRBJ2-7
CASSLGTSGRARGEQFF,TGCGCCAGCAGCTTGGGCACTAGCGGGAGGGCCCGGGGGGAGCAGTTCTTC,.,TRBV5-1,17,TRBD2,TRBJ2-1
CASSAPGDNEQFF,TGTGCCAGCAGTGCACCCGGGGACAATGAGCAGTTCTTC,few,TRBV25-1,13,.,TRBJ2-1